Included here is one TCR beta chain sequence, with context. Antigen unknown. These data are taken from a study of blood T cells in healthy people across ages. Study outcomes and limitations: Underestimates were what the diversity estimates from one million T cells were considered to be. Roughly linearly, TCR beta diversity per million T cells fell as age increased.

Next came a second PCR, run for about 6 to 12 cycles, which used a sample-barcoded 5' primer along with a J-beta primer mix. In TCRdb, the 5' RACE reads were re-called with MiXCR into one record per CDR3 protein. The table has over a million distinct CDR3 sequences, approximately 59% seen once; the top ten hold about 6.7%. V lost 4 bases to trimming and J lost 3 bases, with 13 bases between them. CDR3 size: 15 residues. Germline CDR1 reads KGHDR; CDR2 reads SFDVKD. Peripheral blood, about 10 milliliters per donor, was collected. Extracted total RNA amounted to at least 5 micrograms for each sample. The TCR sequence derives from a man aged 18-30 years in good health. The source material was blood. The rearrangement uses TRBV24-1 and TRBJ2-3; D not certain. In DNA form, the CDR3 reads TGTGCCACCAGTGAGGGTGCGTCCAGGACAGATACGCAGTATTTT. Its translation is CATSEGASRTDTQYF.